A single sample is the source of the 5 T cell receptor beta chains below, sequenced in a study of CD8 T cells in ankylosing spondylitis. The study's findings and limits: Characteristic, it appeared, of ankylosing spondylitis blood was a TCR beta motif of fewer than 10 highly homologous variants.

TCRdb used MiXCR to reprocess the 5' RACE reads, holding one entry per CDR3 protein. Here the sample spans about 460,000 distinct CDR3 sequences, 5.3% being singletons. These receptors' antigens are unknown. Sequencing was performed on blood, either unsorted or a sorted T cell fraction (not recorded which). The source of these receptors is a male donor with ankylosing spondylitis.

The V gene is TRBV28, the J gene TRBJ2-1; D is perhaps TRBD2 (5 bases). The CDR3 length is 12 residues. Trimming shortened V by 10 bases and J by 5 bases, and 12 bases separated the two germline ends. The germline V gene has CDR1 MDHEN and CDR2 SYDVKM. The CDR3 DNA follows: TGTGCCACCACTCTGAGGGACAATGAGCAGTTCTTC. Protein product: CATTLRDNEQFF.

This clonotype occurred many times. This chain joins TRBV28 and TRBJ1-2; 9 positions agree with TRBD1. The V and J ends lost 7 bases and 7 bases, in that order; junction bases with no gene match: 7. This CDR3 has 13 amino acids. Per germline, CDR1 MDHEN and CDR2 SYDVKM. CDR3 sequence (DNA): TGTGCCAGCATGGGACAGGGACCGGGTGGCTACACCTTC. It yields the protein CASMGQGPGGYTF.

This clonotype was detected ten times or more. The V call is TRBV9, the J call TRBJ1-5; 7 positions match TRBD1. V shed 3 bases and J 6 bases; nucleotides not matched to a gene: 3. The CDR3 is 13 amino acids. In germline, CDR1 is SGDLS, CDR2 YYNGEE. The CDR3: CASSAGGPQPQHF. CDR3 bases: TGTGCCAGCAGCGCAGGGGGGCCTCAGCCCCAGCATTTT.

Many counts were recorded for this clonotype. This chain uses TRBV5-1 with TRBJ1-4; D unresolved. Germline V CDR1 and CDR2: SGHRS, YFSETQ. The V gene lost 2 bases and the J gene lost 10 bases, with 15 bases spanning the gap. The CDR3 length is 14 residues. CDR3 in DNA: TGCGCCAGCAGCTTCAGCGGACGGTCGGGAAAACTGTTTTTT. Its translation is CASSFSGRSGKLFF.

This clonotype was recorded many times. The chain couples TRBV5-1 to TRBJ2-7; D uncertain. CDR1 is SGHRS and CDR2 is YFSETQ in the germline V gene. The germline V and J ends were trimmed by 2 bases and 0 bases, with 9 bases remaining between them. This CDR3 is built from 14 residues. CDR3 amino acids: CASSFQGNSYEQYF. The CDR3 coding sequence is TGCGCCAGCAGCTTTCAAGGAAACTCCTACGAGCAGTACTTC.